The 15 T cell receptor beta chains reported below all come from one sample, sequenced in a study of cytomegalovirus exposure and HLA in healthy donors. Profiling relied on immunoSEQ multiplex PCR, and the TCRdb table lists in-frame clones only, not all of them. Among approximately 270,000 clones listed, less than 90% were seen once. Sequenced input: PBMCs. These receptor sequences come from a man aged 18-30 years in good health and CMV-seropositive.

The genes are TRBV19 and TRBJ1-5, with 11 bases lining up with TRBD1. The length of the CDR3 is 16 residues. After removal of 7 bases from V and 1 base from J, the junction contained 6 bases not matched to a gene. The germline CDR1 and CDR2 sequences are LNHDA and SQIVND (reference sequence). Here the CDR3 reads CASKDRGLISNQPQHF. The CDR3 nucleotides are TGTGCCAGTAAGGACAGGGGGCTAATAAGCAATCAGCCCCAGCATTTT.

The rearrangement uses TRBV6-1 and TRBJ2-7; D is undetermined. The CDR3 spans 15 residues. V was shortened by 1 base and J by 0 bases, with 10 bases between the two germline ends. CDR1 MNHNS and CDR2 SASEGT come from the germline V gene. CDR3 region: CASSEGLNSSYEQYF. The DNA of the CDR3 is TGTGCCAGCAGTGAAGGACTCAATAGCTCCTACGAGCAGTACTTC.

The CDR3 reads CASSQKNTDSYEQYF. The CDR3 DNA reads as TGTGCCAGCAGCCAAAAAAACACGGATTCCTACGAGCAGTACTTC. The chain has TRBV14 and TRBJ2-7, with D hard to call. CDR1 SGHDN and CDR2 FVKESK come from the germline V gene. This CDR3 comprises 15 residues. V lost 2 bases, J lost 1 base, and 12 bases lay in between.

The V gene is TRBV5-6, the J gene TRBJ2-7; D unresolved. The CDR3 sequence is 13 residues long. V was clipped by 2 bases and J by 2 bases, with 8 bases between them. Germline CDR1 reads SGHDT; CDR2 reads YYEEEE. CDR3 DNA sequence: TGTGCCAGCAGCTTCAGCACTACCTACGAGCAGTACTTC. Translated, it gives CASSFSTTYEQYF.

The chain carries TRBV2 and TRBJ1-1, with D possibly TRBD1 on 5 matching bases. The CDR3 is 12 residues long. Germline lookup yields CDR1 SNHLY and CDR2 FYNNEI. The germline V and J ends were trimmed by 4 bases and 7 bases, with 10 bases remaining between them. The CDR3 DNA reads TGTGCCAGCAGTGGGTGGGGGATTGAAGCTTTCTTT. Its translation: CASSGWGIEAFF.

This rearrangement joins TRBV18 to TRBJ2-5; D call uncertain. The germline V gene encodes CDR1 KGHSH and CDR2 LQKENI. The V end lost 4 bases, the J end lost 2 bases, and 8 bases lay between the germline ends. The CDR3 contains 13 residues. DNA for the CDR3: TGTGCCAGCTCACTTCAGCAGCAAGAGACCCAGTACTTC. This codes for CASSLQQQETQYF.

V is TRBV11-2 and J is TRBJ2-7; D not certain. This CDR3 region has 16 residues. V dropped 2 bases and J dropped 1 base, with 15 bases sitting between them. Germline CDR1 and CDR2: SGHAT and FQNNGV. Here the CDR3 reads CASSLSHPGSSYEQYF. The CDR3 DNA reads as TGTGCCAGCAGCTTATCTCACCCGGGTAGTTCCTACGAGCAGTACTTC.

The V gene is TRBV21-1, the J gene TRBJ1-3; the table's D gene call, TRBD1, was not cross checked with the DNA. TRBV21-1 constitutes a pseudogene. This CDR3 contains 16 residues. The CDR3 DNA follows: TGTGCCAGCAGCAAAAGAGGTTCAGCAGGGTGGAACACCATATATTTT. It specifies CASSKRGSAGWNTIYF.

The chain is built from TRBV7-2 and TRBJ1-1, with D possibly being TRBD1 (6 bases). CDR1 and CDR2 (germline): SGHTA, FQGNSA. CDR3 length equals 13 residues. The V gene lost 6 bases and the J gene lost 1 base, with 9 bases spanning the gap. CDR3 DNA: TGTGCCAGCAGTAGGACAGCGAACACTGAAGCTTTCTTT. Its translation is CASSRTANTEAFF.

This chain joins TRBV7-7 and TRBJ2-1; D call uncertain. The CDR3 covers 13 residues. With 1 base removed from V and 4 bases from J, the gap between germline ends came to 5 bases. CDR1 and CDR2 (germline): SSHAT, FNYEAQ (reference sequence). CDR3 sequence (DNA): TGTGCCAGCAGCTTAGGTCTGTACAATGAGCAGTTCTTC. Its protein product is CASSLGLYNEQFF.

The table lists this clone with a few counts. The chain employs TRBV21-1 and TRBJ1-1. TRBV21-1 has pseudogene status. The CDR3 sequence is 10 residues long. CDR3 region: CASSKRGAFF. The CDR3 DNA is TGTGCCAGCAGCAAGCGGGGGGCTTTCTTT.

This chain connects TRBV7-2 to TRBJ1-1, with 9 bases fitting TRBD1. Trimming took 3 bases from V and 5 from J; bases not matched to a gene: 7. The CDR3 is 15 residues long. Germline assignment: CDR1 SGHTA and CDR2 FQGNSA. The CDR3 DNA sequence: TGTGCCAGCAGCTTGTGGACAGGGGTTGGAACTGAAGCTTTCTTT. It yields the protein CASSLWTGVGTEAFF.

This clone was recorded once. V is TRBV30 and J is TRBJ1-2; D not certain. V lost 2 bases and J 1 base, leaving 11 bases between the germline ends. The CDR3 contains 14 residues. The germline V gene has CDR1 GTSNPN and CDR2 SVGIG (reference sequence). The CDR3 sequence is CAWSSLPDNYGYTF. The DNA of the CDR3 is TGTGCCTGGAGTTCCCTACCGGATAACTATGGCTACACCTTC.

The chain combines TRBV27 with TRBJ1-5, with TRBD1 matching 9 bases. The CDR3 runs to 14 residues. Per the germline V gene, CDR1 is MNHEY and CDR2 is SMNVEV (reference sequence). J gave up 6 bases and V 6 bases, and 6 bases lay outside the gene matches. CDR3 protein: CASSRTGEVQPQHF. The CDR3, as DNA: TGTGCCAGCAGCCGGACAGGGGAAGTTCAGCCCCAGCATTTT.

Written as DNA, the CDR3 is TGTGCCAGCAGCTCCCGGGCGGGATTCACAGATACGCAGTATTTT. Protein product: CASSSRAGFTDTQYF. This chain connects TRBV5-6 to TRBJ2-3, with D possibly matching TRBD2 (6 bases). Trimming pared 3 bases from V and 2 bases from J, leaving 13 bases between. This CDR3 has 15 residues. CDR1 is SGHDT and CDR2 is YYEEEE in the germline V gene.